These 32 T cell receptor beta chains originate from one sample sequenced in a study of blood T cell repertoires in COVID-19 (dated by TCRdb to 2020 to 2021). The library was generated by the immunoSEQ multiplex PCR assay. TCRdb mirrors the immuneACCESS table, restricted to in-frame sequences. Some clones are absent from its copies; in checked studies, under half trace to an unresolved V gene, and the reason for the others is unknown. Recorded for this sample are about 240,000 clones; around 86% of them occurred a single time. Around 11% of the sample is taken by the ten largest. The material sequenced was peripheral blood. Receptors were obtained from a woman between 55 and 75 years old with active or convalescent COVID-19.

The chain uses TRBV30 and TRBJ2-5; possibly TRBD2 for D (5 bases). The germline CDR1 and CDR2 sequences are GTSNPN and SVGIG (reference sequence). Trimming took off 0 bases at V and 5 bases at J, with 13 bases between the two ends. This CDR3 has 14 amino acids. CDR3 sequence reads: CAWSVGPGVETQYF. The CDR3 DNA sequence: TGTGCCTGGAGTGTAGGGCCCGGGGTGGAGACCCAGTACTTC.

The CDR3 DNA reads TGTGCCAGCAGCTATGGGGAGGGGAATGAGCAGTTCTTC. Its translation: CASSYGEGNEQFF. The chain has TRBV11-3 and TRBJ2-1, with 7 bases lining up with TRBD2. This CDR3 has 13 residues. With V trimmed by 4 bases and J by 7 bases, 4 bases remained unmatched. The germline V gene encodes CDR1 SGHNT and CDR2 YENEEA.

CDR3 sequence reads: CASSRRPGGSWEQYF. The DNA of the CDR3 is TGTGCCAGCAGTCGTCGACCCGGCGGATCTTGGGAGCAGTACTTC. The chain uses TRBV14 and TRBJ2-7, with unresolved D. There are 15 residues in the CDR3. CDR1 is SGHDN, CDR2 FVKESK, per germline. Between the trimmed V and J ends, which lost 6 bases and 7 bases, there was a span of 22 bases.

This chain uses TRBV7-2 with TRBJ1-2, with 7 bases fitting TRBD1. CDR3 length: 15 amino acids. Germline values: CDR1 SGHTA, CDR2 FQGNSA. Unmatched junction bases numbered 10, after V lost 5 bases and J lost 4 bases. CDR3: CASSPRIGGLYGYTF. The DNA for the CDR3 is TGTGCCAGCAGCCCAAGGATAGGGGGCCTCTATGGCTACACCTTC.

The chain recombines TRBV27 with TRBJ2-2, with TRBD1 as a possible D gene (5 bases). The CDR3 has 13 residues. Germline assignment: CDR1 MNHEY and CDR2 SMNVEV (reference sequence). V lost 2 bases, J lost 6 bases, and 7 bases lay in between. DNA of the CDR3: TGTGCCAGCAGTTTAGTCAGGGCCGGGGAGCTGTTTTTT. It encodes CASSLVRAGELFF.

The chain employs TRBV10-1 and TRBJ1-1, with TRBD1 identical over 9 bases. Germline V CDR1 and CDR2: WNHNN, SYGVQD (reference sequence). The CDR3 runs 14 residues. Germline trimming cut 6 bases from V and 6 bases from J; bases unmatched to any gene: 8. DNA of the CDR3: TGCGCCAGCAGCCAGGACAGGGGTCGGGCTGAAGCTTTCTTT. Translation: CASSQDRGRAEAFF.

The gene calls are TRBV9 and TRBJ1-1, with D possibly TRBD1 on 6 matching bases. The CDR3 is made up of 13 amino acids. Germline CDR1 is SGDLS and CDR2 is YYNGEE. Trimming removed 4 bases at V and 3 bases at J, with 10 bases between. The chain's CDR3 is CASSTQGDTEAFF. The CDR3 DNA is TGTGCCAGCAGCACACAGGGAGACACTGAAGCTTTCTTT.

This clone has just one count. The V call is TRBV6-6, the J call TRBJ1-2, with a tentative D call TRBD1 (6 bases). In germline, CDR1 is MNHNY, CDR2 SVGAGI (reference sequence). V was trimmed by 6 bases and J by 5 bases, leaving 19 bases between them. The CDR3 sequence is 15 residues long. CDR3 nucleotide sequence: TGTGCCAGCAGACCACTCGGACAGCAGCTTTATGGCTACACCTTC. Protein: CASRPLGQQLYGYTF.

This chain uses TRBV30 with TRBJ1-4, with 7 nucleotides matching TRBD1. The V gene's germline CDR1 is GTSNPN and CDR2 SVGIG (reference sequence). Losses at the gene ends were 3 bases for V and 5 bases for J; bases not matched to a gene: 3. This CDR3 comprises 13 residues. For the CDR3, the DNA is TGTGCCTGGAGAAGGACAGGAAATGAAAAACTGTTTTTT. This sequence encodes CAWRRTGNEKLFF.

This clone is a singleton in its sample. V usage is TRBV9 and J usage is TRBJ1-1; no definite D call. The CDR3 consists of 14 residues. Trimming removed 1 base at V and 5 bases at J, with 12 bases between. Germline V gene data show CDR1 as SGDLS and CDR2 as YYNGEE. CDR3 in amino acids: CASSVIGVGTEAFF. For the CDR3, the DNA is TGTGCCAGCAGCGTAATCGGGGTAGGAACTGAAGCTTTCTTT.

The J gene is TRBJ2-3, the V gene TRBV7-8; 13 nucleotides align to TRBD2. This CDR3 spans 16 amino acids. The J segment lost 5 bases and the V segment lost 5 bases, leaving 7 bases of the junction unmatched. CDR1 SGHVS and CDR2 FQNEAQ come from the germline V gene. The CDR3 DNA follows: TGTGCCAGCAGCGCACTAGCGGGGGGGCCAGGAGATACGCAGTATTTT. It is translated as CASSALAGGPGDTQYF.

CDR3 sequence: CSASGQGRTDTQYF. DNA for the CDR3: TGCAGTGCTAGTGGACAGGGACGCACAGATACGCAGTATTTT. This sequence joins TRBV20-1 and TRBJ2-3; 8 positions agree with TRBD1. V was clipped by 3 bases and J by 1 base; unmatched bases: 3. This CDR3 is built from 14 residues. The germline V gene encodes CDR1 DFQATT and CDR2 SNEGSKA (reference sequence).

This chain connects TRBV5-1 to TRBJ1-3, with a weak D call TRBD1 (5 bases). This CDR3 has 15 residues. V shed 0 bases and J shed 2 bases, with 9 bases lying between them. Germline V gene data show CDR1 as SGHRS and CDR2 as YFSETQ. The CDR3 nucleotides are TGCGCCAGCAGCTTGGGCAGGGCCACTGGAAACACCATATATTTT. Translating it yields CASSLGRATGNTIYF.

The genes are TRBV5-1 and TRBJ2-1, with D tentatively TRBD1 (6 bases). V gave up 0 bases and J gave up 8 bases, with 15 bases separating them. This CDR3 contains 15 residues. Germline CDR1 SGHRS, CDR2 YFSETQ. CDR3 coding DNA: TGCGCCAGCAGCTTGGGACAGGCTCCAGGGCATGAGCAGTTCTTC. This gives the protein CASSLGQAPGHEQFF.

The rearrangement joins TRBV9 to TRBJ2-7, with 7 bases lining up with TRBD1. V lost 4 bases and J lost 5; bases outside the gene matches: 15. Germline CDR1 is SGDLS and CDR2 is YYNGEE. There are 16 residues in the CDR3. The CDR3 bases are TGTGCCAGCAGCAGTCGGCAAGGGGGCTATCAGAACGAGCAGTACTTC. It codes for CASSSRQGGYQNEQYF.

The J gene is TRBJ1-3, the V gene TRBV9, with 10 bases matching TRBD1. With V trimmed by 4 bases and J by 14 bases, 3 bases remained unmatched. Looked up from germline, CDR1 is SGDLS and CDR2 is YYNGEE. The CDR3 has 11 residues. The CDR3 loop is CASSSGQGVYF. The DNA of the CDR3 is TGTGCCAGCAGCTCAGGACAGGGGGTATATTTT.

The rearrangement uses TRBV27 and TRBJ2-2; the D gene is possibly TRBD1 (7 bases). Trimming took off 4 bases at V and 5 bases at J, with 14 bases between the two ends. Per germline, CDR1 MNHEY and CDR2 SMNVEV (reference sequence). This CDR3 contains 15 residues. DNA for the CDR3: TGTGCCAGCAGTTCAGGGGGGCCGGGTACCGGGGAGCTGTTTTTT. Protein sequence: CASSSGGPGTGELFF.

CDR3 DNA sequence: TGCGCCAGCAGAGTCGCTGGGACAGGGCACACTGAAGCTTTCTTT. Its protein product is CASRVAGTGHTEAFF. The rearrangement joins TRBV5-1 to TRBJ1-1; 9 nucleotides match TRBD1. The CDR3 sequence is 15 residues long. The V and J ends lost 5 bases and 3 bases, in that order; junction bases with no gene match: 8. Germline CDR1 reads SGHRS; CDR2 reads YFSETQ.

V and J are TRBV23-1 and TRBJ1-2, with D hard to call. TRBV23-1 is reported as an ORF; its role is uncertain. V was trimmed by 2 bases and J by 5 bases, leaving 6 bases between them. The CDR3 loop spans 12 amino acids. Written as DNA, the CDR3 is TGCGCCAGCAGTCAACGCCGGTATGGCTACACCTTC. This encodes CASSQRRYGYTF.

V usage is TRBV10-3 and J usage is TRBJ1-2; D unclear. In germline, CDR1 is ENHRY, CDR2 SYGVKD. The CDR3 is 12 amino acids. V was shortened by 2 bases and J by 5 bases, with 6 bases between the two germline ends. The CDR3 DNA is TGTGCCATCAGTGAGGGGAGGTATGGCTACACCTTC. It is translated as CAISEGRYGYTF.

This clone was seen just once. The chain links TRBV6-5 to TRBJ1-6; 8 bases agree with TRBD1. J gave up 7 bases and V 2 bases, and 4 bases lay outside the gene matches. Germline V gene sequence: CDR1 MNHEY, CDR2 SVGAGI. This CDR3 has 15 amino acids. DNA of the CDR3: TGTGCCAGCAGTTACGACAGGGGTAGAAATTCACCCCTCCACTTT. It encodes CASSYDRGRNSPLHF.

V gene TRBV3-1 (or the pseudogene TRBV3-2) combines with J gene TRBJ2-6; tentatively, D is TRBD2 (6 bases). Trimming cost V 1 base and J 0 bases, with 19 bases left between them. Germline CDR1 reads LGHDT; CDR2 reads YNNKEL (reference sequence). The CDR3 extends over 20 amino acids. CDR3 nucleotide sequence: TGTGCCAGCAGCCAAGTTGGCCGGGGGACTGGTAACTCTGGGGCCAACGTCCTGACTTTC. Translation gives CASSQVGRGTGNSGANVLTF.

This chain uses TRBV19 with TRBJ2-1; 8 bases align to TRBD2. The CDR3 is 15 amino acids. V was clipped by 5 bases and J by 7 bases; unmatched bases: 10. The germline gives CDR1 LNHDA, CDR2 SQIVND (reference sequence). CDR3 bases: TGTGCCAGTAGTCTCCGGGGGGGCCAGACGAATGAGCAGTTCTTC. Its translation: CASSLRGGQTNEQFF.

The chain employs TRBV19 and TRBJ1-1, with 8 bases lining up with TRBD1. CDR3 length equals 18 residues. With 4 bases clipped from V and 1 base from J, the junction kept 14 bases outside the gene matches. Germline V lookup: CDR1 LNHDA, CDR2 SQIVND (reference sequence). CDR3 sequence reads: CASSTLVGQGIRNTEAFF. DNA for the CDR3: TGTGCCAGTAGTACCCTCGTTGGACAGGGAATAAGGAACACTGAAGCTTTCTTT.

The chain has TRBV11-2 and TRBJ1-3; TRBD1 might be the D (6 bases). The CDR3 is 14 residues long. CDR1 is SGHAT and CDR2 is FQNNGV in the germline V gene. The V end lost 5 bases, the J end lost 3 bases, and 11 bases lay between the germline ends. CDR3 bases: TGTGCCAGCAGCCTCCAACAGGGTGGAAACACCATATATTTT. Its translation is CASSLQQGGNTIYF.

The chain is built from TRBV19 and TRBJ2-2; 7 positions match TRBD2. After removal of 2 bases from V and 4 bases from J, the junction contained 7 bases not matched to a gene. CDR1 LNHDA and CDR2 SQIVND come from the germline V gene (reference sequence). There are 16 residues in the CDR3. The CDR3 DNA reads TGTGCCAGTAGTATAACGGCGGGGGTGGGCACCGGGGAGCTGTTTTTT. This encodes CASSITAGVGTGELFF.

J is TRBJ2-7 and V is TRBV6-2 or TRBV6-3; D possibly corresponds to TRBD1 (6 bases). Per germline, CDR1 MNHEY and CDR2 SVGEGT. CDR3 length equals 14 residues. V was clipped by 2 bases and J by 4 bases, with 12 bases between them. The CDR3 sequence: CASSYMGALYEQYF. CDR3 nucleotides: TGTGCCAGCAGTTACATGGGGGCGCTGTACGAGCAGTACTTC.

The rearrangement uses TRBV5-5 and TRBJ2-2; 9 nucleotides align to TRBD2. The CDR3 is 15 amino acids. The V segment lost 2 bases and the J segment 3 bases; nucleotides outside the gene matches: 2. The V gene's germline CDR1 is SGHKS and CDR2 YYEKEE (reference sequence). CDR3 sequence reads: CASSFAGGDTGELFF. The CDR3 coding sequence is TGTGCCAGCAGCTTCGCGGGGGGGGACACCGGGGAGCTGTTTTTT.

This chain joins TRBV6-5 and TRBJ1-1; 8 bases are a match to TRBD1. With V trimmed by 6 bases and J by 4 bases, 10 bases remained unmatched. From germline, CDR1 is MNHEY and CDR2 SVGAGI. The CDR3 has 15 amino acids. CDR3 residues: CASSRQGQPGTEAFF. DNA of the CDR3: TGTGCCAGCAGCCGACAGGGGCAACCGGGCACTGAAGCTTTCTTT.

The V and J genes are TRBV18 and TRBJ1-3; D gene ambiguous. The CDR3 totals 15 residues. Trimming took 5 bases from V and 2 from J, leaving 13 bases between them. CDR1 and CDR2 from the germline V gene are KGHSH and LQKENI. DNA of the CDR3: TGTGCCAGCTCAAAAGGGAGGGAAGCTGGAAACACCATATATTTT. Translating it yields CASSKGREAGNTIYF.

This sequence joins TRBV19 and TRBJ1-3; 10 bases are shared with TRBD1. The germline gives CDR1 LNHDA, CDR2 SQIVND (reference sequence). This CDR3 has 18 amino acids. The J segment lost 0 bases and the V segment lost 5 bases, leaving 10 bases of the junction unmatched. DNA for the CDR3: TGTGCCAGTAGTCCCCGCGGGACAGGGGCTTCCTCTGGAAACACCATATATTTT. As protein: CASSPRGTGASSGNTIYF.

The V and J genes are TRBV11-2 and TRBJ2-7; TRBD1 matches 9 bases. V shed 3 bases, J shed 5 bases, and the junction held 2 bases outside the gene matches. Germline CDR1 is SGHAT and CDR2 is FQNNGV. The CDR3 contains 13 residues. This chain's CDR3 is CASSFRTGDEQYF. CDR3 DNA sequence: TGTGCCAGCAGCTTTAGGACAGGGGACGAGCAGTACTTC.